The clone carrying this TCR beta chain has only a few counts. The antigen is not known. These data are taken from a study of cytomegalovirus exposure and HLA in healthy donors. The overall study: An analysis done earlier identified approximately 120 million unique TCR beta sequences from about 180 million T cells. Of the donors genotyped, several hundred in all, about 80% fell in the Caucasian-associated ancestry cluster.

Primers for the PCR totalled 60 Vbeta and 13 Jbeta. The data were produced by immunoSEQ multiplex PCR, yet TCRdb's version contains in-frame clones alone and is incomplete. This table has around 110,000 clones, 75% appearing once. Study conclusions and caveats: Some highly shared sequence variants likely arose as a pipeline artifact. Three of the chains that were CMV-associated were confirmed in vitro to be specific for CMV antigens.

Germline CDR1 KGHSH, CDR2 LQKENI. The V end lost 3 bases, the J end lost 4 bases, and 11 bases lay between the germline ends. The length of the CDR3 is 14 residues. The chain has TRBV18 and TRBJ2-3; D possibly corresponds to TRBD2 (5 bases). Sequenced sample: PBMCs. The receptor's source is a man in his forties or fifties in good health and CMV-seronegative. DNA of the CDR3: TGTGCCAGCTCACCTATAGGAGGTCCAGATACGCAGTATTTT. Protein product: CASSPIGGPDTQYF.